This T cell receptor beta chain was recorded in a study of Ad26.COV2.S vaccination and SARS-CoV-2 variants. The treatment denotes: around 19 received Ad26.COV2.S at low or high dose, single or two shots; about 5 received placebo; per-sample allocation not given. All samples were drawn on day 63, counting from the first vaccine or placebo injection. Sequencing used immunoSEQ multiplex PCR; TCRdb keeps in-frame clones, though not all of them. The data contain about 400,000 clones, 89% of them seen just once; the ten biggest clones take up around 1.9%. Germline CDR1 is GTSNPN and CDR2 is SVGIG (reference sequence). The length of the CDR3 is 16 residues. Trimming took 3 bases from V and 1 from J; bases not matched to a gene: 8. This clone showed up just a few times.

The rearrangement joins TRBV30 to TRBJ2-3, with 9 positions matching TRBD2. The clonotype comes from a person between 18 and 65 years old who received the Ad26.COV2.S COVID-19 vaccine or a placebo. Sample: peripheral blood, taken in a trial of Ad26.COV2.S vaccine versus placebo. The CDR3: CAWSPLAGEGTDTQYF. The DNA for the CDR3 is TGTGCCTGGAGCCCCTTAGCGGGAGAGGGCACAGATACGCAGTATTTT.